This record concerns one T cell receptor (beta chain) sequence. Antigen specificity is unknown. Specified time point: pretreatment peripheral blood. This entry is derived from a study of PD-L1 blockade in urothelial cancer. As for the study in general: The patients had undergone anywhere from 0 to 3 prior chemotherapy regimens. Blood samples had a median of 141,255 T cells.

The CDR3 runs 14 residues. The V gene end was trimmed by 6 bases and the J gene end by 4 bases; junction bases not matched to a gene: 7. Germline CDR1 is SNHLY and CDR2 is FYNNEI. Study-level results: In blood sampled pretreatment, TCR clonality below the median predicted better survival. Stronger expansion of tumor-associated clones in blood at 3 weeks distinguished durable-benefit patients.

Generated by immunoSEQ multiplex PCR, the TCRdb table keeps only in-frame clones and is missing some. The sample carries about 45,000 clones, approximately 90% recorded once. The TCR originated in a donor at least 40 years old with urothelial cancer. The sample was PBMCs, taken around atezolizumab (anti-PD-L1) treatment. The chain employs TRBV2 and TRBJ2-7, with 9 nucleotides matching TRBD1. Here the CDR3 reads CASRDRGEFYEQYF. The CDR3 DNA sequence: TGTGCCAGCAGGGACAGGGGAGAGTTTTACGAGCAGTACTTC. Drawing the rest from reference TRBV2 and TRBJ2-7, the complete variable domain is EPEVTQTPSHQVTQMGQEVILRCVPISNHLYFYWYRQILGQKVEFLVSFYNNEISEKSEIFDDQFSVERPDGSNFTLKIRSTKLEDSAMYFCASRDRGEFYEQYFGPGTRLTVT.